The sequence of this T cell receptor beta chain was determined in a study of shared clonotypes between healthy human individuals. Across the study: The people who gave samples were a couple of women and three men aged 18 to 49.

The CDR3 sequence is 16 residues long. Per germline, CDR1 MDHEN and CDR2 SYDVKM. V lost 6 bases and J lost 3; bases outside the gene matches: 13. Profiled with immunoSEQ multiplex PCR; TCRdb holds only in-frame clones, not every one. The sample has roughly 500,000 clones; 70% to 80% are singletons. Donors were healthy HIV-negative adults without recently reported acute infections or vaccinations. The clonotype was recovered from a middle-aged woman in good health. Some clones in this sample may be carry-over from other donors' samples. V and J are TRBV28 and TRBJ2-7; TRBD1 matches 8 bases. Sequenced: PBMCs. The CDR3 here is CASSRPGQGPDYEQYF. CDR3 bases: TGTGCCAGCAGCCGACCCGGACAGGGCCCGGACTACGAGCAGTACTTC. Filled out from reference TRBV28 and TRBJ2-7, the complete variable domain reads DVKVTQSSRYLVKRTGEKVFLECVQDMDHENMFWYRQDPGLGLRLIYFSYDVKMKEKGDIPEGYSVSREKKERFSLILESASTNQTSMYLCASSRPGQGPDYEQYFGPGTRLTVT.